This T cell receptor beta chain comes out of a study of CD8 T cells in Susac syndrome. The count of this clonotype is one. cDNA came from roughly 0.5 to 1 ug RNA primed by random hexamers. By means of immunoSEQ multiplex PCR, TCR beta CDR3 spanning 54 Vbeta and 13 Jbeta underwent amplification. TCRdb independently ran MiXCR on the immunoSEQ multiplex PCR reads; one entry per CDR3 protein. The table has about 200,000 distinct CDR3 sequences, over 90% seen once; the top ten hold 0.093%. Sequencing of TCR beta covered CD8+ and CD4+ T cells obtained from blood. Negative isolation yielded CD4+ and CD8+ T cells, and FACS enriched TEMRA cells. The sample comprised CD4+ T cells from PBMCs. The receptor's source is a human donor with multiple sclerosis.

CDR3 sequence: CSVAPGGGYTF. The CDR3 DNA is TGCAGCGTAGCCCCGGGAGGTGGCTACACCTTC. The rearrangement joins TRBV29-1 to TRBJ1-2; D unresolved. The germline V gene has CDR1 SQVTM and CDR2 ANQGSEA. V lost 6 bases to trimming and J lost 7 bases, with 12 bases between them. The CDR3 is 11 amino acids.